The source of this TCR beta chain is a study of blood T cell repertoires in COVID-19. Whole-study context: Sites across the United States, Italy and Spain contributed samples from acute and convalescent COVID-19. Sources were T cells, B-cell-depleted T cells, or PBMCs; the material itself was cDNA or gDNA.

Per the study methods: Reference gene primers were amplified, and this amplification served to estimate nucleated cell counts. Repertoires were generated with immunoSEQ multiplex PCR, while TCRdb's copy carries only in-frame clones and drops some. Clone size and V and J calls were adopted from that table, with D and trimming inferred from the DNA. The table includes roughly 220,000 clones, about 80% detected once. CDR1 and CDR2 (germline): SGHRS, YFSETQ. The length of the CDR3 is 18 residues. Unmatched junction bases numbered 4, after V lost 2 bases and J lost 3 bases. The chain combines TRBV5-1 with TRBJ2-2; TRBD2 matches at 16 bases. This clonotype was obtained from an older woman with acute or convalescent COVID-19. The sample taken for sequencing was peripheral blood. CDR3 DNA: TGCGCCAGCAGCTTTGGGACTAGCGGGGGGGCCTACACCGGGGAGCTGTTTTTT. As protein: CASSFGTSGGAYTGELFF.